Ten or more counts support the clone carrying this T cell receptor beta chain. The data were obtained in a study of T cells in Graves' hyperthyroidism and ophthalmopathy. There were TCR beta CDR3 regions amplified from RNA transcripts. First-round RT-PCR targeting the TCR CDR3 was performed with the HTBI primer set. Via MiXCR, TCRdb re-called the multiplex PCR reads, giving one row per CDR3 protein. This sample has around 300,000 distinct CDR3 sequences, with less than 15% found just once. Trimming cost V 6 bases and J 0 bases; bases outside gene matches: 6. This CDR3 has 15 amino acids. The germline V gene encodes CDR1 SNHLY and CDR2 FYNNEI.

The sequence was obtained from a woman younger than 45 with Graves' hyperthyroidism that later progressed to Graves' ophthalmopathy. This sequence joins TRBV2 and TRBJ1-1, with 8 bases aligning to TRBD1. The sequenced sample was blood. CDR3 loop: CASRLTGDLNTEAFF. CDR3 DNA sequence: TGTGCCAGCAGGTTGACAGGGGATTTGAACACTGAAGCTTTCTTT.